The sequence of this T cell receptor (beta chain) was determined in a study of blood T cell repertoires in COVID-19. About the research overall: From T cells, B-cell-depleted T cells, or PBMCs came the material, which was cDNA or gDNA.

Participants spanned ages 18 to 89 years and resided in some 22 US areas. Donors were grouped by their self-reported clinical history. Germline V gene data show CDR1 as DFQATT and CDR2 as SNEGSKA (reference sequence). The CDR3 extends over 18 amino acids. V shed 3 bases, J shed 0 bases, and the junction held 14 bases outside the gene matches. Clones were read by immunoSEQ multiplex PCR, and TCRdb kept only the in-frame ones, dropping some. The data contain about 220,000 clones, about four fifths of them seen just once; the ten biggest clones take up more than 3%. The sample comprised PBMCs or T cells enriched from blood (not recorded which). The chain links TRBV20-1 to TRBJ1-1; 9 nucleotides match TRBD1. The clonotype comes from a woman in her sixties who had recovered from COVID-19. CDR3: CSASPTAGQGSLNTEAFF. The CDR3 nucleotides read TGCAGTGCTAGTCCCACCGCGGGACAGGGAAGTTTGAACACTGAAGCTTTCTTT.